This T cell receptor (beta chain) was identified in a study of technical replicates of blood from four donors (TCRdb year 2017). The CDR3 measures 12 amino acids from cysteine to phenylalanine. Only the CDR3 region is kept as DNA, spanning 36 bases read in frame from base 1. From a lookup of the germline V gene, CDR1 and CDR2 are SQVTM and ANQGSEA. V is reduced by 7 bases and J by 3 bases, leaving a spacing of 13 bases between them. Regarding this clone: This receptor's antigen is unknown. Per-base quality was not reported, and no clone a single base away is much larger than it.

The protocol used for the library was the immunoSEQ multiplex PCR assay. Imported from immuneACCESS, the table was reduced by TCRdb to in-frame sequences with V and J called. These copies leave out some clones; in studies compared against another copy, an unresolved V gene accounts for under half, and the cause of the remainder is not known. The sample table records roughly 90,000 clones; around 90% of these occur just once. 0.2% to 0.3% of the sample goes to the ten largest clones. The chain employs TRBV29-1 and TRBJ2-7; TRBD1 is perhaps the D gene, given 5 matching bases. The sequencing sample was made of T cells isolated from PBMCs. The TCR originated in a human donor in good health. The CDR3 corresponds to CSGVTVDYEQYF. In nucleotides, the sequence is TGCAGCGGTGTGACAGTAGACTACGAGCAGTACTTC.